The 28 T cell receptor beta chains presented below share a single source sample, sequenced in a study (dated by TCRdb to the mid-2010s). To prepare the library, 5' RACE was applied. Sequencing was performed on an Illumina MiSeq. TCRdb reran the public reads through fastp at Q25 and MiXCR, keeping productive beta chains. Each entry is one CDR3 protein sequence, shown with its most common DNA and genes. Recorded for this sample are about 62,000 distinct CDR3 sequences; approximately 31% of them occurred a single time. The leading ten clones occupy 2% to 2.5% of the sample. Sample: tumor-infiltrating naive CD4+ T cells sorted from the breast tumor. Per the publication, the cell subset or site label means: naive CD4+ T cells, CD4+CD45RA+CD25-. The source of these receptors is a female donor with breast cancer.

The V call is TRBV5-6, the J call TRBJ2-1, with D uncertain. V was clipped by 2 bases and J by 13 bases, with 19 bases between them. CDR1 is SGHDT, CDR2 YYEEEE, per germline. The CDR3 spans 14 residues. In nucleotides, the CDR3 is TGTGCCAGCAGCTTAGGGCCCCAGGAACGAGCACAGTTCTTC. Translating gives CASSLGPQERAQFF.

The gene calls are TRBV28 and TRBJ1-5; perhaps TRBD1 as D (5 bases). Germline CDR1 reads MDHEN; CDR2 reads SYDVKM. The CDR3 loop spans 14 amino acids. With 5 bases removed from V and 6 bases from J, the gap between germline ends came to 14 bases. CDR3 sequence reads: CASSPSRDFQPQHF. As DNA, the CDR3 is TGTGCCAGCAGTCCCAGCAGGGATTTTCAGCCCCAGCATTTT.

The V call is TRBV7-6, the J call TRBJ2-7, with 10 bases fitting TRBD1. The junction had 17 bases not matched to a gene; V was cut back by 1 base and J by 5 bases. CDR1 is SGHVS, CDR2 FNYEAQ, per germline. The CDR3 totals 19 residues. The CDR3 DNA reads TGTGCCAGCAGCTTAGTCCGGCCCACTCCGGGACAGGGGTTCAACGAGCAGTACTTC. It is translated as CASSLVRPTPGQGFNEQYF. Supplemented by reference TRBV7-6 and TRBJ2-7, the full variable domain reads GAGVSQSPRYKVTKRGQDVALRCDPISGHVSLYWYRQALGQGPEFLTYFNYEAQQDKSGLPNDRFSAERPEGSISTLTIQRTEQRDSAMYRCASSLVRPTPGQGFNEQYFGPGTRLTVT.

V and J are TRBV7-9 and TRBJ2-7; 7 nucleotides agree with TRBD1. With V trimmed by 11 bases and J by 6 bases, 10 bases remained unmatched. The CDR3 length is 12 residues. CDR1 is SEHNR, CDR2 FQNEAQ, per germline (reference sequence). The DNA for the CDR3 is TGTGCCGTCAAGGGGGCAGGGGCCGAGCAGTACTTC. Translating gives CAVKGAGAEQYF.

In regard to this clonotype: This may stem from a read error, because a much larger clone lies one nucleotide away. The chain uses TRBV5-1 and TRBJ1-1; 10 bases agree with TRBD1. The V gene's germline CDR1 is SGHRS and CDR2 YFSETQ. The CDR3 spans 15 residues. CDR3 bases: TGCGCCGGCAGCGGGGGACAGGGGTTGGGCACTGAAGCTTTCTTT. This encodes CAGSGGQGLGTEAFF.

The CDR3 sequence is CASSLIAVPEQFF. CDR3 coding DNA: TGTGCCAGCAGCTTAATAGCGGTTCCTGAGCAGTTCTTC. J is TRBJ2-1 and V is TRBV5-6, with D possibly being TRBD2 (6 bases). The V end was cut by 2 bases, the J end by 9 bases, with 12 bases between. Germline CDR1 SGHDT, CDR2 YYEEEE. CDR3 length: 13 residues.

The V call is TRBV7-2, the J call TRBJ1-1, with a possible D match to TRBD1 (5 bases). The germline V gene encodes CDR1 SGHTA and CDR2 FQGNSA. The CDR3 contains 14 residues. V lost 1 base and J 4 bases, leaving 10 bases between the germline ends. The CDR3 protein is CASSLGPGATEAFF. Written as DNA, the CDR3 is TGTGCCAGCAGCTTAGGGCCTGGGGCCACTGAAGCTTTCTTT.

This chain connects TRBV9 to TRBJ2-1, with 10 bases aligning to TRBD2. The CDR3 is 14 amino acids. With 2 bases clipped from V and 12 bases from J, the junction kept 8 bases outside the gene matches. Germline-derived CDR1 and CDR2 are SGDLS and YYNGEE. CDR3 residues: CASSVTGLAAGQFF. The DNA for the CDR3 is TGTGCCAGCAGCGTTACCGGACTAGCGGCCGGGCAGTTCTTC. Combining the CDR3 with reference TRBV9 and TRBJ2-1 gives the whole variable domain DSGVTQTPKHLITATGQRVTLRCSPRSGDLSVYWYQQSLDQGLQFLIQYYNGEERAKGNILERFSAQQFPDLHSELNLSSLELGDSALYFCASSVTGLAAGQFFGPGTRLTVL.

With respect to this clonotype: Possible read error: a much larger clone is one base away. The chain combines TRBV9 with TRBJ2-7; D is perhaps TRBD1 or TRBD2 (5 bases each). The CDR3 loop spans 15 amino acids. From germline, CDR1 is SGDLS and CDR2 YYNGEE. V was cut by 2 bases and J by 3 bases, with 15 bases left in between. In nucleotides, the CDR3 is TGTGCCAGCAGCGTCGGGGCTAGCTCGGACTACGAGCAGTACTTC. Its translation is CASSVGASSDYEQYF.

V usage is TRBV20-1 and J usage is TRBJ1-5; a weak D match, TRBD1 (5 bases). Germline V gene data show CDR1 as DFQATT and CDR2 as SNEGSKA (reference sequence). Deletions cut 3 bases from V and 3 bases from J, with 12 bases between. CDR3 length: 14 amino acids. CDR3 DNA sequence: TGCAGTGCTAGTAAGCAGGGCTACAATCAGCCCCAGCATTTT. Its translation is CSASKQGYNQPQHF.

This rearrangement joins TRBV12-3 or TRBV12-4 to TRBJ2-2; D may be TRBD1 (5 bases). V was trimmed by 3 bases and J by 4 bases, leaving 15 bases between them. CDR3 length equals 16 residues. The CDR3 sequence is CASSFATARITGELFF. In nucleotides, the CDR3 is TGTGCCAGCAGTTTTGCGACAGCCCGAATCACCGGGGAGCTGTTTTTT.

A few counts support this clonotype. CDR3 amino acids: CASSVGQSPEKLFF. The CDR3 nucleotides read TGTGCCAGCAGCGTAGGACAGTCGCCGGAAAAACTGTTTTTT. V gene TRBV9 combines with J gene TRBJ1-4, with D tentatively TRBD1 (5 bases). The germline V and J ends were trimmed by 0 bases and 8 bases, with 11 bases remaining between them. The CDR3 runs 14 residues. The germline gives CDR1 SGDLS, CDR2 YYNGEE.

This clonotype was found a few times. J is TRBJ2-3 and V is TRBV4-1; 10 bases are a match to TRBD2. The V and J ends lost 6 bases and 1 base, in that order; junction bases with no gene match: 4. The CDR3 runs to 15 residues. CDR1 MGHRA and CDR2 YSYEKL come from the germline V gene. The CDR3 sequence is CASSLLAGGTDTQYF. The DNA for the CDR3 is TGCGCCAGCAGTCTGCTAGCGGGGGGCACAGATACGCAGTATTTT.

This clonotype was counted only a few times. CDR3 amino acids: CATSRAPGYEQYF. The CDR3 bases are TGTGCCACCAGCAGAGCCCCAGGCTACGAGCAGTACTTC. The chain joins TRBV15 to TRBJ2-7; D remains unclear. Looked up from germline, CDR1 is LNHNV and CDR2 is YYDKDF (reference sequence). The CDR3 length is 13 residues. Trimming removed 1 base from V and 3 bases from J, with 7 bases in between.

The chain recombines TRBV29-1 with TRBJ1-2; D perhaps matches TRBD1 (6 bases). V gave up 3 bases and J gave up 4 bases, with 12 bases separating them. This CDR3 is 13 amino acids long. The V gene's germline CDR1 is SQVTM and CDR2 ANQGSEA. CDR3 in DNA: TGCAGCGTTGAGCTGCAGGGGTCCTATGGCTACACCTTC. It translates to CSVELQGSYGYTF.

The V and J genes are TRBV6-5 and TRBJ1-4; the D is unclear. Germline CDR1 MNHEY, CDR2 SVGAGI. This CDR3 comprises 13 residues. Trimming pared 10 bases from V and 2 bases from J, leaving 11 bases between. DNA for the CDR3: TGTGCCACGCGGAGAGGGACTAATGAAAAACTGTTTTTT. Translation gives CATRRGTNEKLFF.

This clonotype occurred many times. The V and J genes are TRBV6-5 and TRBJ1-1; D is unclear. Germline CDR1 reads MNHEY; CDR2 reads SVGAGI. The CDR3 has 15 residues. The V and J ends lost 6 bases and 3 bases respectively, with 17 bases between them. For the CDR3, the DNA is TGTGCCAGCAGCCGTACCCTTCGGGGTGACACTGAAGCTTTCTTT. Protein product: CASSRTLRGDTEAFF.

The chain recombines TRBV4-1 with TRBJ2-3; D unresolved. This CDR3 has 18 residues. V shed 1 base and J shed 2 bases, with 19 bases lying between them. CDR1 is MGHRA, CDR2 YSYEKL, per germline. CDR3 sequence reads: CASSQGPVAGRFTDTQYF. The CDR3 DNA follows: TGCGCCAGCAGCCAAGGACCGGTGGCAGGCCGATTCACAGATACGCAGTATTTT.

This clonotype was counted only a few times. The rearrangement links TRBV7-9 to TRBJ1-6; D is unresolved. Trimming took 2 bases from V and 8 from J, leaving 7 bases between them. The CDR3 length is 13 residues. Germline V gene lookup returns CDR1 SEHNR and CDR2 FQNEAQ (reference sequence). CDR3 amino acids: CASSLSGDSPLHF. CDR3 DNA: TGTGCCAGCAGCTTATCTGGAGATTCACCCCTCCACTTT. The variable domain in full, with the rest retrieved from reference TRBV7-9 and TRBJ1-6, is DTGVSQNPRHKITKRGQNVTFRCDPISEHNRLYWYRQTLGQGPEFLTYFQNEAQLEKSRLLSDRFSAERPKGSFSTLEIQRTEQGDSAMYLCASSLSGDSPLHFGNGTRLTVT.

This chain uses TRBV3-2 with TRBJ1-1; the table's D call TRBD1 went unverified against the DNA. TRBV3-2 is a known pseudogene. This CDR3 is built from 12 residues. The CDR3 here is CASSQAGTEASF. DNA for the CDR3: TGTGCCAGCAGCCAAGCGGGAACTGAAGCTTCCTTT.

Turning to this clonotype: The CDR3 does not close with the conserved phenylalanine or tryptophan, likely indicating a read error. The DNA is omitted, as the CDR3 cannot be located on it reliably, and the CDR3 follows TCRdb's listing. The chain has TRBV12-3 or TRBV12-4 and TRBJ1-5; TRBD1, the table's D call, lacks a check against the DNA. The CDR3 region is 13 residues in length, termini included. CDR3 region: CERSFGGKKPQKG.

This clonotype was counted a few times. V gene TRBV30 combines with J gene TRBJ1-5; 9 bases line up with TRBD1. In germline, CDR1 is GTSNPN, CDR2 SVGIG (reference sequence). The CDR3 is 16 amino acids. V trimming: 1 base; J trimming: 0 bases; junction bases outside the gene matches: 4. DNA of the CDR3: TGTGCCTGGAGTGGGGACAGGGTATATAGCAATCAGCCCCAGCATTTT. It yields the protein CAWSGDRVYSNQPQHF.

The V call is TRBV20-1, the J call TRBJ2-7, with D hard to call. This CDR3 comprises 11 residues. The V and J ends lost 3 bases and 2 bases respectively, with 5 bases between them. CDR1 is DFQATT, CDR2 SNEGSKA, per germline (reference sequence). In nucleotides, the CDR3 is TGCAGTGCTAGGGTTCCCTACGAGCAGTACTTC. Translation gives CSARVPYEQYF.

The rearrangement uses TRBV5-1 and TRBJ1-1; no clear D gene. The CDR3 length is 13 residues. The germline CDR1 and CDR2 sequences are SGHRS and YFSETQ. V was clipped by 0 bases and J by 5 bases, with 8 bases between them. CDR3 protein: CASSLDTGTEAFF. CDR3 coding DNA: TGCGCCAGCAGCTTGGACACGGGAACTGAAGCTTTCTTT.

The chain couples TRBV5-1 to TRBJ1-1; 8 nucleotides match TRBD1. Unmatched junction bases numbered 5, after V lost 7 bases and J lost 0 bases. The CDR3 has 14 residues. Per the germline V gene, CDR1 is SGHRS and CDR2 is YFSETQ. The CDR3 sequence: CASSRDRMNTEAFF. In DNA form, the CDR3 reads TGCGCCAGCTCCCGGGACAGGATGAACACTGAAGCTTTCTTT.

The chain is built from TRBV20-1 and TRBJ2-3; tentatively, D is TRBD1 (6 bases). Germline values: CDR1 DFQATT, CDR2 SNEGSKA (reference sequence). The CDR3 sequence is 19 residues long. V was trimmed by 0 bases and J by 2 bases, leaving 24 bases between them. CDR3 sequence: CSARDWDLTGSVFTDTQYF. CDR3 coding DNA: TGCAGTGCTAGAGATTGGGATCTTACAGGGAGTGTGTTCACAGATACGCAGTATTTT.

The chain uses TRBV12-3 or TRBV12-4 and TRBJ2-1; D ambiguous. This CDR3 has 10 amino acids. V shed 5 bases and J shed 10 bases, with 6 bases lying between them. The CDR3 loop reads CASSLNEQFF. The CDR3 region has the DNA TGTGCCAGCAGTCTTAACGAGCAGTTCTTC.

The chain recombines TRBV12-3 or TRBV12-4 with TRBJ1-2, with 9 bases fitting TRBD1. The CDR3 has 13 residues. After removal of 6 bases from V and 8 bases from J, the junction contained 7 bases not matched to a gene. CDR3 sequence: CASRLGQGSGYTF. In nucleotides, the CDR3 is TGTGCCAGCAGACTAGGACAGGGGAGCGGCTACACCTTC.